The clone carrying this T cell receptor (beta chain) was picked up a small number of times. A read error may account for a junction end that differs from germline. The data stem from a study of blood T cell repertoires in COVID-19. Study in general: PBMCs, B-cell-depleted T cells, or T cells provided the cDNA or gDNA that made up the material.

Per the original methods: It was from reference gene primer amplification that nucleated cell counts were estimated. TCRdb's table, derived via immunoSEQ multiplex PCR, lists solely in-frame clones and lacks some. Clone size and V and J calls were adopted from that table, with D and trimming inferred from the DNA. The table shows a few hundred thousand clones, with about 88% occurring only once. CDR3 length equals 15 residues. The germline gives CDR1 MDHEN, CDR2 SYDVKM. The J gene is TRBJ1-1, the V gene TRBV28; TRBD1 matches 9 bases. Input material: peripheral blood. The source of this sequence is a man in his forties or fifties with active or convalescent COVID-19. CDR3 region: CASSSPTGGNAEAFF. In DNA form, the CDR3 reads TGTGCCAGCAGTTCCCCGACAGGGGGGAACGCTGAAGCTTTCTTT.